This T cell receptor (beta chain) was sequenced during a study of blood T cell repertoires in COVID-19 (dated by TCRdb to 2020 to 2022). A note on the overall study: The collaborator samples originated in the United States, Italy and Spain and spanned the acute and convalescent phases of COVID-19. The prospective study material was composed of cDNA or gDNA derived from T cells, B-cell-depleted T cells, or PBMCs. Subjects who had been exposed to COVID-19, were actively infected with it, or had recovered from it provided the deeply sampled blood TCRbeta repertoires that made up the dataset. A de-identified subject ID, COVID-19 status, age in years and sex were almost always included in the sample metadata. The samples were drawn from two sources: the first 160 participants of the ongoing ImmuneRACE study, and fewer than 1,500 subjects contributed by 6 global collaborators. Where available, HLA class I and class II types were obtained from metadata supplied by the sample provider rather than from assay-based typing. The repertoires were released in a freely available public database intended as a resource for research on the immune response to SARS-CoV-2. The full study reports these points: Clinical and demographic metadata were provided uncurated, with the amount varying by source and participant.

Reading the germline V gene gives CDR1 KGHDR and CDR2 SFDVKD. CDR3 length: 15 amino acids, cysteine to phenylalanine. The CDR3 DNA has 45 bases and is translated from base 1. Ends trimmed: V by 1 base, J by 4 bases; bases unmatched to a gene: 2. Participants in the prospective study were enrolled through a virtual design, were aged roughly 18 to 90 years, and lived in under 25 United States geographic areas. To assign participants to cohorts, the prospective study relied on clinical history that participants themselves reported in a screening survey and a study questionnaire. Mobile phlebotomists in the prospective study collected whole blood, serum and a nasopharyngeal or oropharyngeal swab from every participant. Additional blood draws and questionnaires over an approximately 2-month period could optionally be provided by prospective study participants. Prospective study blood samples were shipped either frozen or at room temperature before DNA extraction.

The immunoSEQ Assay, a bias-controlled multiplex PCR, was used to amplify TCRbeta CDR3 regions from genomic DNA. The original methods were these. The number of nucleated cells in each sample was estimated by amplification of reference gene primers within the assay. Sequence reads were collapsed and filtered to measure the absolute abundance of every unique TCRbeta CDR3 rearrangement. For each sample, productive Simpson clonality was calculated as the square root of Simpson's diversity index across productive rearrangements. In its TCRdb copy, this immuneACCESS table keeps in-frame sequences only and misses some clones. Where compared with another copy, unresolved V genes explain less than half of these, and the others have no known cause. For V, J and clone size, that table is used; D and trimming come from the DNA. Recorded for this sample are over 130,000 clones; roughly 86% of them occurred a single time. The top ten clones comprise nearly 3.5% of the sample.

As regards this clone: The clone's antigen remains unknown. Qualities for individual bases were not recorded, and no much larger clone is one base off.

The sequence came from a woman aged 50 to 65 with acute COVID-19. Recombination connected TRBV24-1 to TRBJ2-5; 10 central bases correspond to TRBD1. Material: PBMCs or T cells enriched from blood (not recorded which). CDR3 sequence: CATSDFDRGRETQYF. The nucleotide sequence is given as TGTGCCACCAGTGATTTTGACAGGGGGCGAGAGACCCAGTACTTC.